This TCR beta chain was profiled in a study of OX40 agonist ivuxolimab in advanced cancers. Study-wide context: Ivuxolimab was a fully human IgG2 agonistic monoclonal antibody targeting the costimulatory receptor OX40 (CD134). Peripheral TCRbeta sequencing aimed to test whether ivuxolimab altered TCR sequence diversity and caused clonal T-cell expansion. Patients were allowed to have had prior anti-PD-1, anti-PD-L1 or anti-CTLA-4 therapy, and roughly two fifths of the dose-escalation patients had been treated with checkpoint inhibitors. In the dose-escalation cohort, roughly 80% of patients were male, and the mean age was around 60 years, with a range of roughly 20 to 80. Partial responses occurred in three dose-escalation patients, of whom one had hepatocellular carcinoma and two had cutaneous melanoma. Of the roughly 52 dose-escalation patients, hepatocellular carcinoma was present in about 20, melanoma in around 15, renal cell carcinoma in 9 and head and neck cancer in 9. The paper reports the monotherapy dose-escalation portion (N of about 47 patients) of the phase I ivuxolimab trial. Intravenous ivuxolimab was administered to patients every 2 weeks at six dose levels: 0.01, 0.1, 0.3, 1.5, 3 and 10 mg/kg.

Genomic DNA was extracted from sorted cells for sequencing of the TCRbeta CDR3 region. The immunoSEQ Assay was used for sequencing of TCRbeta CDR3 regions. Sourced from immuneACCESS, this table was stored by TCRdb with only in-frame sequences that have V and J called. A share of the clones is absent; for the studies checked, an unresolved V gene accounts for under half, and the remainder has no known explanation. In all, the sample holds some 59,000 clones, and roughly 82% of those were seen once. The top ten constitute more than 3.5% of the sample. General study outcomes and caveats: Clonal expansion of both CD4+ and CD8+ blood T cells was observed from baseline to week 6 at doses 0.1 to 3.0 mg/kg. On average, CD8+ T cells showed more expanded clones than CD4+ T cells after ivuxolimab. In partial responders in the 0.1-3.0 mg/kg groups, normalized peripheral clonal expansion was found to be among the lowest, especially among CD8+ T cells. Low levels of normalized T-cell clonal expansion were also seen in some patients who did not respond. Antigen specificity was not determined for the clonally expanded peripheral T cells.

For CDR1 and CDR2, the germline V gene (reference sequence) lists MNHEY and SMNVEV. Trimming removed 2 bases from V and 9 bases from J; the gene matches leave 12 bases unexplained. The CDR3, cysteine through phenylalanine, is 16 amino acids long. Only CDR3 DNA remains: 48 bases, in frame from the first base. The trial excluded patients who had a history of autoimmune disease or were on systemic immunosuppression. In every dose cohort, peripheral blood was drawn for TCR sequencing at baseline, cycle 4 day 1, and cycle 7 day 1. Samples were obtained from an open-label, multicenter, first-in-human phase I dose-escalation trial of ivuxolimab. The trial enrolled adults with locally advanced or metastatic head and neck squamous cell, hepatocellular, melanoma or renal cell carcinoma. Before TCR sequencing, CD4+ T cells and CD8+ T cells were sorted from peripheral blood as separate populations. In regard to this clone: Its antigen specificity is not known. No quality values exist for individual bases; no much larger clone is one base distant.

The sequencing used CD4+ or CD8+ T cells sorted from blood, collected in a trial of the OX40 agonist ivuxolimab. This TCR was recovered from an adult with an advanced solid tumor such as melanoma, head and neck, liver or kidney cancer. This sequence uses TRBV27 and TRBJ2-2, with 7 bases matching TRBD2. The CDR3 region reads CASSLASGTTRRELFF. The sequenced DNA: TGTGCCAGCAGTTTAGCTTCTGGGACTACCCGACGGGAGCTGTTTTTT.